A single sample gave rise to the 8 T cell receptor beta chains below, sequenced in a study of T cell changes during pregnancy in multiple sclerosis. The repertoire was sequenced with immunoSEQ multiplex PCR; TCRdb's copy has only in-frame clones and lacks some. The table lists 40,000 or so clones, around 91% of them singletons. Specimen: CD8+ T cells from peripheral blood mononuclear cells, collected in the second trimester of pregnancy. The receptors stem from a female donor with multiple sclerosis, enrolled in a pregnancy study.

The chain joins TRBV27 to TRBJ2-1, with 12 bases aligning to TRBD2. The CDR3 is made up of 15 amino acids. Germline V gives CDR1 MNHEY, CDR2 SMNVEV (reference sequence). V was clipped by 8 bases and J by 9 bases; unmatched bases: 11. CDR3 sequence reads: CASVNLAGGPSEQFF. CDR3 bases: TGTGCCAGCGTCAACCTAGCGGGAGGGCCGAGTGAGCAGTTCTTC.

The chain uses TRBV7-3 and TRBJ2-7, with D maybe TRBD2 (6 bases). Germline assignment: CDR1 SGHTA and CDR2 FQGTGA. V lost 3 bases and J lost 3, with 15 bases in between. The CDR3 consists of 15 residues. CDR3 loop: CASSFLRRDNYEQYF. The CDR3 DNA sequence: TGTGCCAGCAGCTTCCTTCGGCGGGATAACTACGAGCAGTACTTC.

The chain has TRBV7-6 and TRBJ2-1; D gene ambiguous. V lost 5 bases and J 3 bases, leaving 17 bases between the germline ends. Looked up from germline, CDR1 is SGHVS and CDR2 is FNYEAQ. The CDR3 sequence is 16 residues long. In DNA form, the CDR3 reads TGTGCCAGCAGCCCTCCGTCGGCGGCAGTCTACAATGAGCAGTTCTTC. Translation: CASSPPSAAVYNEQFF.

The chain employs TRBV7-8 and TRBJ2-1, with 8 bases aligning to TRBD1. The junction had 4 bases not matched to a gene; V was cut back by 4 bases and J by 8 bases. Germline-derived CDR1 and CDR2 are SGHVS and FQNEAQ. The CDR3 loop spans 13 amino acids. CDR3 bases: TGTGCCAGCAGCTACCCGACAGGGGATGAGCAGTTCTTC. Its protein is CASSYPTGDEQFF.

This chain connects TRBV4-1 to TRBJ2-7; TRBD2 matches 8 bases. The CDR3 contains 17 residues. J gave up 4 bases and V 3 bases, and 14 bases lay outside the gene matches. Germline loops: CDR1 MGHRA, CDR2 YSYEKL. The CDR3 nucleotides read TGCGCCAGCAGCCAGGATATGACGGGACTAGGGTCTTACGAGCAGTACTTC. Translation: CASSQDMTGLGSYEQYF.

This chain uses TRBV27 with TRBJ1-4, with 7 bases matching TRBD1. The CDR3 length is 14 residues. With V trimmed by 2 bases and J by 8 bases, 5 bases remained unmatched. CDR1 is MNHEY, CDR2 SMNVEV, per germline (reference sequence). In DNA form, the CDR3 reads TGTGCCAGCAGTTTAGTGACAGGGAGCGAAAAACTGTTTTTT. Its protein product is CASSLVTGSEKLFF.

The genes are TRBV6-4 and TRBJ2-3, with 10 positions matching TRBD2. The CDR3 is 15 residues long. Germline V CDR1 and CDR2: MRHNA, SNTAGT. The V and J ends lost 2 bases and 6 bases, in that order; junction bases with no gene match: 5. DNA for the CDR3: TGTGCCAGCAGTGACAGCGGGGGGGCCGCCGATACGCAGTATTTT. This gives the protein CASSDSGGAADTQYF.

V is TRBV6-5 and J is TRBJ1-1, with D perhaps TRBD1 (6 bases). The CDR3 has 15 residues. Germline CDR1 MNHEY, CDR2 SVGAGI. Trimming removed 4 bases from V and 0 bases from J, with 12 bases in between. Written as DNA, the CDR3 is TGTGCCAGCAGTTTTTACAGGGAGATGAACACTGAAGCTTTCTTT. This gives the protein CASSFYREMNTEAFF.